This TCR beta chain was captured by sequencing in a study of identifying expanded T cells in peripheral blood (dated by TCRdb to the late 2010s). Notes on the research overall: Technical replicates were generated by sequencing separate aliquots of the same genomic DNA pool, and four replicates were compared pairwise.

No immune events, such as infections, were documented for the healthy donors during the collection period. Blood repertoires from healthy donors were used as a training cohort for calibrating time-dependent variance in a beta-binomial model of differential abundance of T-cell clones. The training cohort was composed of around ten healthy donors, 3 female and 7 male. The donors were between roughly 29 and 70 years old, with an average age of about 40 years. Whole blood was collected from each healthy donor at three time points spaced about 2 weeks apart and obtained from a commercial supplier. For immunosequencing, genomic DNA was extracted from unsorted whole blood. The CDR3 covers 17 residues, taking in both the cysteine and the phenylalanine. Of all the DNA, just the CDR3 is kept, 51 bases in frame from base 1. The germline V gene gives CDR1 as SGHVS and CDR2 as FQNEAQ. The germline V end is reduced by 1 base and the J end by 0 bases; junction bases left unmatched: 6.

The immunoSEQ Assay, which uses bias-controlled multiplex PCR amplification of genomic DNA, was used to profile TCRbeta CDR3 regions. The published analysis was carried out like this. The absolute abundance of each unique TCRbeta CDR3 region was quantified after sequences were collapsed and filtered. Differential abundance was tested with two models: a binomial (Fisher-equivalent) model and a beta-binomial model that adds time-dependent variance fitted from healthy donors. Any clone with fewer than 5 combined templates was excluded, and a clone was called differentially abundant if its Benjamini-Hochberg FDR was below 0.01. The form v = (b*log(k)+a)^2 was used to model beta-binomial variance as a function of total template count across the two samples. TCRdb obtained this table from immuneACCESS and retained in-frame rearrangements with V and J assigned. These tables miss some clones; where compared with another copy, unresolved V genes account for less than half of the shortfall, and the remainder is unexplained. That table gives V, J and clone size, and the DNA gave D and trimming. In all, the sample holds 60,000 or so clones, and about 80% of those were seen once. The top ten constitute about 18% of the sample.

This clone was found a few times. Its target antigen remains unknown. The sample holds no much larger clone one base away, and base qualities are not on file. Overall results and qualifications from the work: Variance in clone template counts between approximately 2-week samples significantly increased with total template count across all healthy donors. Approximately 1.2 differentially abundant clones were flagged by the binomial model between technical replicates, whereas about 15 and 18 were flagged over two weeks and four weeks, respectively. The authors expected that over much longer intervals, such as months to years, biological variance in healthy repertoires might increase even further. Both the number of clones called differentially abundant and the false-positive rate were significantly reduced by the beta-binomial model across all healthy-donor time intervals.

The chain is made from TRBV7-8 and TRBJ2-1; 7 central nucleotides agree with TRBD2. This clonotype originated in a person aged 18 to 75 in good health. Sequenced: blood. This receptor carries the CDR3 CASSLVPSGSSYNEQFF. The DNA reads as follows: TGTGCCAGCAGCTTAGTACCTAGCGGTAGCTCCTACAATGAGCAGTTCTTC.